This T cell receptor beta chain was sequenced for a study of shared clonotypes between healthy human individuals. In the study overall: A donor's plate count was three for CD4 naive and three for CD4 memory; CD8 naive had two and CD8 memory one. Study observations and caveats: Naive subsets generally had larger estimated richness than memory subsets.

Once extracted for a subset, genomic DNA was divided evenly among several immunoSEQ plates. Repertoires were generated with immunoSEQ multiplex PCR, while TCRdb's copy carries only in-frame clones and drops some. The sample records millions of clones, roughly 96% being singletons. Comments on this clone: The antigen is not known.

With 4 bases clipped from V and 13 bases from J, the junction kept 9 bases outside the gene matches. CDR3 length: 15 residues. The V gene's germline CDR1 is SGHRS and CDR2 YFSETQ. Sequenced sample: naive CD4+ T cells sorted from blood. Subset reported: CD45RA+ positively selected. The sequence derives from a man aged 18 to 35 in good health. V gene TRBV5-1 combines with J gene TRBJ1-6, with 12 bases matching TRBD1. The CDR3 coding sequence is TGCGCCAGCAGCACCTCGGGACAGGGGGCAGAGCCCCTCCACTTT. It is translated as CASSTSGQGAEPLHF. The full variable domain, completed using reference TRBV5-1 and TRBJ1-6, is KAGVTQTPRYLIKTRGQQVTLSCSPISGHRSVSWYQQTPGQGLQFLFEYFSETQRNKGNFPGRFSGRQFSNSRSEMNVSTLELGDSALYLCASSTSGQGAEPLHFGNGTRLTVT.